These 6 T cell receptor beta chains originate from one sample sequenced in a study of shared clonotypes between healthy human individuals. TCRdb keeps only in-frame clones here, not all; method: immunoSEQ multiplex PCR. The sample holds fewer than 1.8 million clones, roughly 98.5% seen once. The sequencing sample was made of naive CD4+ T cells sorted from blood. Subset noted: CD45RA+ positively selected. These receptors originate from a man aged 25 to 45 in good health.

The chain employs TRBV10-3 and TRBJ2-7; 12 bases line up with TRBD2. Trimming removed 5 bases from V and 3 bases from J; junction bases left unmatched: 8. CDR1 is ENHRY, CDR2 SYGVKD, per germline. The CDR3 consists of 16 residues. The CDR3 is CAISTSGRTRSYEQYF. DNA of the CDR3: TGTGCCATCAGTACTAGCGGGAGGACGAGGAGCTACGAGCAGTACTTC.

The rearrangement links TRBV19 to TRBJ2-3, with D unresolved. There are 16 residues in the CDR3. Germline V gives CDR1 LNHDA, CDR2 SQIVND (reference sequence). V lost 4 bases and J lost 1, with 15 bases in between. CDR3 sequence: CASSKRLVSGTDTQYF. DNA of the CDR3: TGTGCCAGTAGTAAACGATTAGTGAGTGGCACAGATACGCAGTATTTT.

The genes are TRBV6-6 and TRBJ2-5; TRBD2 matches 13 bases. V shed 8 bases and J 5 bases; nucleotides not matched to a gene: 8. This CDR3 is built from 15 residues. CDR1 and CDR2 from the germline V gene are MNHNY and SVGAGI (reference sequence). CDR3 in amino acids: CASRRLAGGRETQYF. The CDR3 region has the DNA TGTGCCAGCCGAAGACTAGCGGGAGGCCGGGAGACCCAGTACTTC.

The gene calls are TRBV14 and TRBJ2-3; 13 bases map to TRBD2. The CDR3 has 15 amino acids. Trimming removed 4 bases from V and 6 bases from J; junction bases left unmatched: 4. Per the germline V gene, CDR1 is SGHDN and CDR2 is FVKESK. CDR3: CASSRTSGSVDTQYF. The CDR3 coding sequence is TGTGCCAGCAGCCGGACTAGCGGGAGCGTTGATACGCAGTATTTT.

V usage is TRBV7-2 and J usage is TRBJ2-5; perhaps TRBD1 as D (5 bases). V dropped 4 bases and J dropped 0 bases, with 12 bases sitting between them. CDR3 length: 15 residues. Germline loops: CDR1 SGHTA, CDR2 FQGNSA. CDR3 bases: TGTGCCAGCAGCTCGGACATGATGTACCAAGAGACCCAGTACTTC. It specifies CASSSDMMYQETQYF.

V usage is TRBV13 and J usage is TRBJ1-4; D is ambiguous. CDR3 size: 17 residues. V was cut by 5 bases and J by 8 bases, with 24 bases left in between. Germline CDR1 reads PRHDT; CDR2 reads FYEKMQ (reference sequence). The DNA for the CDR3 is TGTGCCAGCAGCCGACTTCATGGAGGAACAACTGCGGAAAAACTGTTTTTT. Translating gives CASSRLHGGTTAEKLFF.